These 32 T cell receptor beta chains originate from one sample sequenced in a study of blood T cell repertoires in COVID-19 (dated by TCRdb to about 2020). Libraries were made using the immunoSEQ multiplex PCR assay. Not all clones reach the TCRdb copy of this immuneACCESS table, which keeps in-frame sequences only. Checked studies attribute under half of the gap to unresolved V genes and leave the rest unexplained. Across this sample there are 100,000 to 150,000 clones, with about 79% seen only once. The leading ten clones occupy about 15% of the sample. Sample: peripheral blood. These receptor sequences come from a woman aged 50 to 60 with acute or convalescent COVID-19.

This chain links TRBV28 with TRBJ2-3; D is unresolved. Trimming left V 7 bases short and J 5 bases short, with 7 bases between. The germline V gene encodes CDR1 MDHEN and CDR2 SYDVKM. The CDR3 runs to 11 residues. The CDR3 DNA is TGTGCCAGCATGAGTATAGATACGCAGTATTTT. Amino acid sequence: CASMSIDTQYF. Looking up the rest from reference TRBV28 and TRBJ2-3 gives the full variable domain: DVKVTQSSRYLVKRTGEKVFLECVQDMDHENMFWYRQDPGLGLRLIYFSYDVKMKEKGDIPEGYSVSREKKERFSLILESASTNQTSMYLCASMSIDTQYFGPGTRLTVL.

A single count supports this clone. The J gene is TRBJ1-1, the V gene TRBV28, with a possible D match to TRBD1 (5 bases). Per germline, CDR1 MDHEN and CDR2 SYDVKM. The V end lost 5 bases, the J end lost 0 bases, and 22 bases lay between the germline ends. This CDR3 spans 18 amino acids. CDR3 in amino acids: CASSPSGWGRDVNTEAFF. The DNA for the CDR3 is TGTGCCAGCAGTCCATCCGGGTGGGGCCGTGACGTGAACACTGAAGCTTTCTTT.

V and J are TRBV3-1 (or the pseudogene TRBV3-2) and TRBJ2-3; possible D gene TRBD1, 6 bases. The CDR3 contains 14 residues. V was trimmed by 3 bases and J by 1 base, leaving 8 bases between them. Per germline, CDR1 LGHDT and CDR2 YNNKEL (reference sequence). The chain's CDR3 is CASSQRQGTDTQYF. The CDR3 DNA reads TGTGCCAGCAGCCAGAGACAGGGCACAGATACGCAGTATTTT.

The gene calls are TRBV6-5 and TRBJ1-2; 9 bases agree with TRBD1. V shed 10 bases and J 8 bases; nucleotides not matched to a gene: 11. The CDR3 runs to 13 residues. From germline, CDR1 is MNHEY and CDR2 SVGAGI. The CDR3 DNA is TGTGCCATCCGACCAGGGACAGGGAACGGCTACACCTTC. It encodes CAIRPGTGNGYTF.

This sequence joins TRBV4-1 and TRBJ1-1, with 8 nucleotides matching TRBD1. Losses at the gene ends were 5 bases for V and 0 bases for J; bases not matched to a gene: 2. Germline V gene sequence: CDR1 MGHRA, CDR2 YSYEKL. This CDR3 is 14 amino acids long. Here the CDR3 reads CASSSGQVNTEAFF. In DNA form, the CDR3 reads TGCGCCAGCAGCTCGGGACAGGTGAACACTGAAGCTTTCTTT.

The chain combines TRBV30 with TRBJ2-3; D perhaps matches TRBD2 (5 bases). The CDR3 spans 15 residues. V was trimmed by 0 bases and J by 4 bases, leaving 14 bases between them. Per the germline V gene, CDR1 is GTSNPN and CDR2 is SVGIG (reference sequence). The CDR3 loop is CAWSVQSIGADTQYF. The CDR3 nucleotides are TGTGCCTGGAGTGTACAGTCCATCGGGGCAGATACGCAGTATTTT.

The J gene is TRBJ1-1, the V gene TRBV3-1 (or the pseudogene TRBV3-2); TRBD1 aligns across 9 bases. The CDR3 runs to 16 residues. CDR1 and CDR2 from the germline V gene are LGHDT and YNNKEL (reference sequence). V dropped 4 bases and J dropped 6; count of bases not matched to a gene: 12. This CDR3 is CASSRRGQGLPSEAFF. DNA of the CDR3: TGTGCCAGCAGCCGAAGGGGACAGGGACTACCTTCTGAAGCTTTCTTT.

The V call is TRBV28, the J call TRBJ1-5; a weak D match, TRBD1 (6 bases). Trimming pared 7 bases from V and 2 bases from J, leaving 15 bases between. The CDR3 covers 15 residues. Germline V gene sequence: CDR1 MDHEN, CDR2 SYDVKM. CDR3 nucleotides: TGTGCCAGCACCCAGGAGTGGGGGCGCAATCAGCCCCAGCATTTT. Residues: CASTQEWGRNQPQHF.

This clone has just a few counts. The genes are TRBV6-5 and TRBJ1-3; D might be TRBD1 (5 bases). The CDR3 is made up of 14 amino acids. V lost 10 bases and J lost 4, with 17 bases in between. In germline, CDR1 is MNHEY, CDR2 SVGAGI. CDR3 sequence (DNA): TGTGCCACCTCCTTCAGGGAAGGAGGAAACACCATATATTTT. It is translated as CATSFREGGNTIYF.

The CDR3 is CASSLVDRGLSYEQYF. CDR3 nucleotides: TGTGCCAGCAGCTTAGTGGACAGGGGCCTCTCCTACGAGCAGTACTTC. The chain couples TRBV7-2 to TRBJ2-7; TRBD1 matches at 9 bases. V lost 1 base and J lost 0; bases outside the gene matches: 4. This CDR3 is 16 amino acids long. Germline CDR1 reads SGHTA; CDR2 reads FQGNSA.

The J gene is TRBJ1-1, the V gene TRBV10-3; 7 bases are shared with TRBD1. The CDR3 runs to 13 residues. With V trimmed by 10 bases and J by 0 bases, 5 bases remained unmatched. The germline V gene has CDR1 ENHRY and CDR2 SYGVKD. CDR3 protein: CANRDRVNTEAFF. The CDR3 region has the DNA TGTGCCAACCGGGACAGAGTGAACACTGAAGCTTTCTTT.

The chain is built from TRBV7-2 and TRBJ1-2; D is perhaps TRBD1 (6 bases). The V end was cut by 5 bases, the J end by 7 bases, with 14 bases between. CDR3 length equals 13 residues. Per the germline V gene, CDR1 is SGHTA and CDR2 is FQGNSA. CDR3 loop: CASSPIPQGGYTF. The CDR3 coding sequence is TGTGCCAGCAGCCCCATCCCACAGGGTGGCTACACCTTC.

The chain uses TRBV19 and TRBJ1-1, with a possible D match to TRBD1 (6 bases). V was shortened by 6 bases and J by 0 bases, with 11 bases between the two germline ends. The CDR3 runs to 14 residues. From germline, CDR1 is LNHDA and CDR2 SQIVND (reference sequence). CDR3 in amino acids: CASRTQGLNTEAFF. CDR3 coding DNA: TGTGCCAGTAGGACACAGGGCTTGAACACTGAAGCTTTCTTT.

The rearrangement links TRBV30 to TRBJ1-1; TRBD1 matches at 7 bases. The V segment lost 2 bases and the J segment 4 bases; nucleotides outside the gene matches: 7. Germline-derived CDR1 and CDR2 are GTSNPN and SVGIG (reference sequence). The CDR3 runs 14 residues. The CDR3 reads CAWSRNRGGTEAFF. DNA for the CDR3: TGTGCCTGGAGTCGGAACAGGGGAGGCACTGAAGCTTTCTTT.

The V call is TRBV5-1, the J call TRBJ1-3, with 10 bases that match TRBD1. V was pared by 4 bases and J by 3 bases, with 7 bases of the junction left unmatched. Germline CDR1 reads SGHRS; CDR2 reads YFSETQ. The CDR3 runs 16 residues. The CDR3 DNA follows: TGCGCCAGCAGCCCTATGGGACAGGGGTTTGGAAACACCATATATTTT. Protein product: CASSPMGQGFGNTIYF.

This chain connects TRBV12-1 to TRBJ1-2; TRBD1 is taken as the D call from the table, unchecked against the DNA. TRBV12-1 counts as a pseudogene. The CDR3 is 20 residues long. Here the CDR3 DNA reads TGTGCCAGCAGAGCTTTTATCGGACAGGCCATTGAAGACTCCTACTATGGCTACACCTTC. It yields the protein CASRAFIGQAIEDSYYGYTF.

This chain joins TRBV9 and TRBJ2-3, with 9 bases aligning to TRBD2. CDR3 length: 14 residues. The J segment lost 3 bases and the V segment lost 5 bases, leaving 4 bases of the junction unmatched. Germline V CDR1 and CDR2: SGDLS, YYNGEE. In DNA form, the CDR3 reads TGTGCCAGCAGTCTAGCGGGGTTGACAGATACGCAGTATTTT. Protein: CASSLAGLTDTQYF.

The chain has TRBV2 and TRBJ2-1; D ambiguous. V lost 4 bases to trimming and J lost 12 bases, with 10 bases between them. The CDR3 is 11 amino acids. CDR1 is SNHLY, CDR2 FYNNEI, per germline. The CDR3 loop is CASSASMWQFF. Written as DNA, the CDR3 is TGTGCCAGCAGTGCGAGTATGTGGCAGTTCTTC.

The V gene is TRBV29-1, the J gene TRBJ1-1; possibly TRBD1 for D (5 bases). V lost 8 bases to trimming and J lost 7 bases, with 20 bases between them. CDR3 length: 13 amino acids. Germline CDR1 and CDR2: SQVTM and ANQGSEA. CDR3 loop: CSPVVLGGREAFF. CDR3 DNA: TGCAGCCCCGTGGTACTCGGGGGTCGTGAAGCTTTCTTT.

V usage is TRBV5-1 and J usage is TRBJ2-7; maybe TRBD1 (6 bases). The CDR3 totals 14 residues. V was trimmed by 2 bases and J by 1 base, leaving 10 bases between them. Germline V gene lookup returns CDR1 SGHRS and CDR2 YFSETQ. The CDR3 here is CASSLTTGSYEQYF. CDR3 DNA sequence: TGCGCCAGCAGCTTAACTACAGGGTCCTACGAGCAGTACTTC.

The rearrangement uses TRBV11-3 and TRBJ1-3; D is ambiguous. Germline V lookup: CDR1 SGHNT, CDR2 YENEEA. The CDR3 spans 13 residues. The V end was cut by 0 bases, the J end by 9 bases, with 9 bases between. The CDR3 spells CASSLDRVSTIYF. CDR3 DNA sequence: TGTGCCAGCAGCTTAGATCGTGTGAGCACCATATATTTT.

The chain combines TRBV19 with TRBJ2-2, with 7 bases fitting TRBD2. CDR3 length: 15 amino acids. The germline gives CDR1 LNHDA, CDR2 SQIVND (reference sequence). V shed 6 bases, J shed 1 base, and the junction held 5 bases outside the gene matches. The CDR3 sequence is CASRDPGGNTGELFF. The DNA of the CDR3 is TGTGCCAGTAGAGATCCGGGGGGGAACACCGGGGAGCTGTTTTTT. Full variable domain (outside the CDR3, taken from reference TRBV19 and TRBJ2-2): DGGITQSPKYLFRKEGQNVTLSCEQNLNHDAMYWYRQDPGQGLRLIYYSQIVNDFQKGDIAEGYSVSREKKESFPLTVTSAQKNPTAFYLCASRDPGGNTGELFFGEGSRLTVL.

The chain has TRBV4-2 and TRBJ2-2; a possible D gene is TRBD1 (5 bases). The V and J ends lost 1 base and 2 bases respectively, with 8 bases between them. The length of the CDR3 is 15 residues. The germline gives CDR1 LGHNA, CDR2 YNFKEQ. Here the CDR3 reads CASSQATVNTGELFF. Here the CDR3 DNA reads TGTGCCAGCAGCCAAGCGACAGTTAACACCGGGGAGCTGTTTTTT.

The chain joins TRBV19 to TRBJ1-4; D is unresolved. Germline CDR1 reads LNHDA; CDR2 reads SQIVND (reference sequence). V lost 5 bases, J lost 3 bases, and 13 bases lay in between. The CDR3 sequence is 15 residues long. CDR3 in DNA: TGTGCCAGTAGTGCCTACAGCAACCCTAATGAAAAACTGTTTTTT. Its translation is CASSAYSNPNEKLFF.

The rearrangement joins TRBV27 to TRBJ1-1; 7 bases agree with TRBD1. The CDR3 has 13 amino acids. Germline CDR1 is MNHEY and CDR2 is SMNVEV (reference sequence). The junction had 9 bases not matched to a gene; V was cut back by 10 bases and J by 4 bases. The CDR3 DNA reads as TGTGCCACCCGCACCACAGGGGCCACTGAAGCTTTCTTT. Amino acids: CATRTTGATEAFF.

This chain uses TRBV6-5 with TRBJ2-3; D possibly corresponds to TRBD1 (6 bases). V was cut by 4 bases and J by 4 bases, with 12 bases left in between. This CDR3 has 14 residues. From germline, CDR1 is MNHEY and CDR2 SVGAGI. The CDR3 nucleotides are TGTGCCAGCAGTTTCAGGGGCCCCGCAGATACGCAGTATTTT. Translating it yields CASSFRGPADTQYF.

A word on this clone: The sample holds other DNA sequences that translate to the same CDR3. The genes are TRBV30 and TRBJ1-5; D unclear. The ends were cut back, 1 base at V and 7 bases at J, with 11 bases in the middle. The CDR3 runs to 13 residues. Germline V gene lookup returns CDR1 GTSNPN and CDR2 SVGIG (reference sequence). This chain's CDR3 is CAWSGGGNQPQHF. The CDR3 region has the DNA TGTGCCTGGAGTGGTGGAGGGAACCAGCCCCAGCATTTT.

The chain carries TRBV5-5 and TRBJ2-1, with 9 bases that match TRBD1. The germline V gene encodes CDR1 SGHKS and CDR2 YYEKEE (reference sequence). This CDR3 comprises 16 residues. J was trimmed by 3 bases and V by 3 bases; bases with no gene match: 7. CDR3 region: CASSSGQGTGYNEQFF. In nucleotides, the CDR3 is TGTGCCAGCAGCTCCGGACAGGGGACGGGCTACAATGAGCAGTTCTTC.

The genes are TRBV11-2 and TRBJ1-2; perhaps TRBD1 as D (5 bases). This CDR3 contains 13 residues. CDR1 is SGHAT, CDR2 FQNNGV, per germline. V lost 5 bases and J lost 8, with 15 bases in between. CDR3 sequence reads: CASSPIRGRGYTF. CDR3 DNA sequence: TGTGCCAGCAGCCCGATACGGGGGAGAGGCTACACCTTC.

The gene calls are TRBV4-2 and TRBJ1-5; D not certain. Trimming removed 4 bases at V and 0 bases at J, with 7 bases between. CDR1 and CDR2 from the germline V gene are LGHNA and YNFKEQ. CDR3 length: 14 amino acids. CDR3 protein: CASSRTYSNQPQHF. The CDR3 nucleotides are TGTGCCAGCAGCCGAACCTATAGCAATCAGCCCCAGCATTTT.

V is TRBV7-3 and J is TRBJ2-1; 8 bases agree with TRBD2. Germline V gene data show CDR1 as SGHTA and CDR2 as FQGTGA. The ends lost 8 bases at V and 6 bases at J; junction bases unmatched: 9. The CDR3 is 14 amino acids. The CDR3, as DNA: TGTGCCAGCCGACGGGAGGGAGCGATCAATGAGCAGTTCTTC. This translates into CASRREGAINEQFF. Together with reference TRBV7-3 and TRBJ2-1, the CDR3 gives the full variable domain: GAGVSQTPSNKVTEKGKYVELRCDPISGHTALYWYRQSLGQGPEFLIYFQGTGAADDSGLPNDRFFAVRPEGSVSTLKIQRTERGDSAVYLCASRREGAINEQFFGPGTRLTVL.

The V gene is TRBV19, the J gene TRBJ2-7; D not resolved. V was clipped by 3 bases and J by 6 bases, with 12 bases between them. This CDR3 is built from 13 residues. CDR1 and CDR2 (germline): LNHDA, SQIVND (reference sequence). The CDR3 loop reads CASSIDRQAEQYF. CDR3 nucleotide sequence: TGTGCCAGTAGTATTGATCGGCAGGCCGAGCAGTACTTC.